A selection of T cell receptor beta chains follows, all from one sample in a study of cytomegalovirus exposure and HLA in healthy donors. TCRdb's copy holds only in-frame clones and misses some; the assay was immunoSEQ multiplex PCR. The repertoire holds 100,000 to 150,000 clones, with approximately 80% as singletons. Material: PBMCs. These receptors were collected from a girl aged 2 to 9 in good health and CMV-seronegative. The CDR3 runs from the conserved cysteine through the conserved F or W. A D gene is named only where the DNA matches it firmly. Size is omitted from some rows. Given values are once, few, many or a class for expanded clones.

TRBJ2-2 | TRBV6-6 | - | TRBD1 | TGTGCCAGCACCCGACAGGGGGCGGCCGGGGAGCTGTTTTTT | CASTRQGAAGELFF
TRBJ2-4 | TRBV28 | - | - | TGTGCCAGCAGGGAGGGGGGGTCCAAAAACATTCAGTACTTC | CASREGGSKNIQYF
TRBJ2-7 | TRBV4-1 | - | TRBD2 | TGCGCCAGCAGCCAAGATATGGGGGGGAGGGGTTACGAGCAGTACTTC | CASSQDMGGRGYEQYF
TRBJ1-2 | TRBV4-3 | - | - | TGCGCCAGCAGCCCTCTCGGACAGTACGGGGGCTACACCTTC | CASSPLGQYGGYTF
TRBJ2-3 | TRBV11-3 | - | - | TGTGCCAGCAGCTTAGATTACACAGATACGCAGTATTTT | CASSLDYTDTQYF
TRBJ2-2 | TRBV19 | - | TRBD1 | TGTGCCGGGGGACCGGGACAGGCTCCCACCGGGGAGCTGTTTTTT | CAGGPGQAPTGELFF
TRBJ2-7 | TRBV5-1 | - | - | TGCGCCAGCAGCTTGGGAGGGGGGGGCCGCCTCGGCGAGCAGTACTTC | CASSLGGGGRLGEQYF
TRBJ2-7 | TRBV4-3 | - | - | TGCGCCAGCAGCCAAGATCTAGAGAGACAGATAAGCTCCTACGAGCAGTACTTC | CASSQDLERQISSYEQYF
TRBJ2-1 | TRBV10-3 | - | - | TGTGCCATCAGTGACATGTACAATGAGCAGTTCTTC | CAISDMYNEQFF
TRBJ1-5 | TRBV4-1 | - | - | TGCGCCAGCAGCCAAGCGGGACACTATAGCAATCAGCCCCAGCATTTT | CASSQAGHYSNQPQHF
TRBJ2-3 | TRBV5-6 | - | TRBD1 | TGTGCCAGCAGCCCCGGGACAGGCTCTAGCACAGATACGCAGTATTTT | CASSPGTGSSTDTQYF
TRBJ1-5 | TRBV2 | few | TRBD1 | TGTGCCAGCAGTTCAACCGGGACAGGGGGCCAGCCCCAGCATTTT | CASSSTGTGGQPQHF
TRBJ2-7 | TRBV27 | - | TRBD2 | TGTGCCAGCAGTTCCATGAAACTAGCGGGAGGGTTCTACGAGCAGTACTTC | CASSSMKLAGGFYEQYF
TRBJ2-1 | TRBV28 | - | TRBD2 | TGTGCCAGCAGTCCCTGGACTAGCGGGAACAGTGAGCAGTTCTTC | CASSPWTSGNSEQFF
TRBJ2-1 | TRBV10-3 | - | TRBD2 | TGTGCCATCAGTGCAGCGGGAGGTACCAATGAGCAGTTCTTC | CAISAAGGTNEQFF
TRBJ2-3 | TRBV6-4 | - | TRBD2 | TGTGCCAGCAGTGACTCGAGCGGGGGGGCCAGCACAGATACGCAGTATTTT | CASSDSSGGASTDTQYF
TRBJ2-7 | TRBV4-2 | - | TRBD2 | TGTGCCAGCAGCCAAGAAATCCAAACTAGCGGAGGTTACTACGAGCAGTACTTC | CASSQEIQTSGGYYEQYF
TRBJ2-1 | TRBV30 | once | - | TGTGCCTGGAGTGTACAGTGGGAGCAGTTCTTC | CAWSVQWEQFF
TRBJ2-7 | TRBV1 | - | - | TGCACCAGCAGCCAATCAAAAAAGGGGTTCGAGCAGTACTTC | CTSSQSKKGFEQYF
TRBJ2-2 | TRBV4-1 | once | - | TGCGCCAGCAGCCCTCCTGGCGGGCCGAACACCGGGGAGCTGTTTTTT | CASSPPGGPNTGELFF
TRBJ2-2 | TRBV25-1 | - | - | TGTGCCAGCAGTGAAAACAGGGGAGCGGGCGGGGAGCTGTTTTTT | CASSENRGAGGELFF
TRBJ2-5 | TRBV5-6 | - | - | TGTGCCAGCAGCTTCTTCCTCGGGGGGCGCTTCCAAGAGACCCAGTACTTC | CASSFFLGGRFQETQYF
TRBJ1-6 | TRBV30 | - | - | TGTGCCTGGAGTGTTGGTTCGCAGAATTCACCCCTCCACTTT | CAWSVGSQNSPLHF
TRBJ1-6 | TRBV19 | - | TRBD1 | TGTGCCAGTAGCAACGGACAGGGGTTCAATTCACCCCTCCACTTT | CASSNGQGFNSPLHF
TRBJ2-7 | TRBV10-1 | - | - | TGCGCCAGCAGTGAGACAGGGAACCTACCCTACGAGCAGTACTTC | CASSETGNLPYEQYF
TRBJ2-3 | TRBV7-2 | - | - | TGTGCCAGCAGCTCCGTAGGACAGACATACACAGATACGCAGTATTTT | CASSSVGQTYTDTQYF
TRBJ1-1 | TRBV18 | - | TRBD1 | TGTGCCAGCTCACCGACCCTAAAAAACAGGGGCAAGAACACTGAAGCTTTCTTT | CASSPTLKNRGKNTEAFF
TRBJ2-5 | TRBV21-1 | many | - | TGTGCCAGCAGCGGTAGCAGGGGTAGAAAGACCCAGTACTTC | CASSGSRGRKTQYF
TRBJ1-1 | TRBV11-2 | - | - | TGTGCCAGCAGCTTAGTCATGAACACTGAAGCTTTCTTT | CASSLVMNTEAFF
TRBJ2-1 | TRBV29-1 | - | - | TGCAGCGTGGAGGGGTTATACAATGAGCAGTTCTTC | CSVEGLYNEQFF
TRBJ2-1 | TRBV11-2 | - | TRBD1 | TGTGCCAGCAGCTCCCGGGACAGGATCACCTACAATGAGCAGTTCTTC | CASSSRDRITYNEQFF
TRBJ2-3 | TRBV7-9 | - | TRBD1 | TGTGCCAGCAGCTTAGTACAGGGGGTGGAAGATACGCAGTATTTT | CASSLVQGVEDTQYF
TRBJ2-7 | TRBV6-5 | - | - | TGTGCCAGCAGTCAAACACAGGTGGGGACCTACGAGCAGTACTTC | CASSQTQVGTYEQYF
TRBJ1-2 | TRBV5-1 | - | TRBD1 | TGCGCCAGCAGCTTGGTGGGGACAGGGGAGTATGGCTACACCTTC | CASSLVGTGEYGYTF
TRBJ2-2 | TRBV4-1 | - | TRBD2 | TGCGCCAGCAGCCCCCTCGGCTCGGGGGGGCCGGGTGGGGAGCTGTTTTTT | CASSPLGSGGPGGELFF
TRBJ2-3 | TRBV30 | - | - | TGTGCCTGCCACAGTCGGCACACAGATACGCAGTATTTT | CACHSRHTDTQYF
TRBJ2-2 | TRBV5-5 | - | TRBD1 | TGTGCCAGCAGCAGGGACAGGGCGAACACCGGGGAGCTGTTTTTT | CASSRDRANTGELFF
TRBJ2-2 | TRBV9 | - | TRBD1 | TGTGCCAGCAACCTGGGACAGGTTAACACCGGGGAGCTGTTTTTT | CASNLGQVNTGELFF
TRBJ1-4 | TRBV5-6 | - | TRBD1 | TGTGCCAGCAGCCTCGGGACAGGGAGTAATGAAAAACTGTTTTTT | CASSLGTGSNEKLFF
TRBJ2-7 | TRBV30 | - | - | TGTGCCTGGAGTGTAGCTGGGCTTGAGCAGTACTTC | CAWSVAGLEQYF
TRBJ2-7 | TRBV6-6 | - | TRBD2 | TGTGCCAGCAGTTCCCCCGGGACTAGAAGCTCCTACGAGCAGTACTTC | CASSSPGTRSSYEQYF
TRBJ1-4 | TRBV19 | - | - | TGTGCCAGTAGTATAGACTTCCGGGGGTCTAATGAAAAACTGTTTTTT | CASSIDFRGSNEKLFF
TRBJ1-4 | TRBV18 | - | TRBD1 | TGTGCCAGCTCACCACCGTGGCAGGGGGTCGAAAAACTGTTTTTT | CASSPPWQGVEKLFF
TRBJ1-1 | TRBV5-6 | - | TRBD1 | TGTGCCAGCAGCCCGGGGGACAGGGTCGGCACTGAAGCTTTCTTT | CASSPGDRVGTEAFF
TRBJ2-1 | TRBV4-3 | - | - | TGCGCCAGCAGCCAAGAGCGGGGCCGATCCCTAACAGATGAGCAGTTCTTC | CASSQERGRSLTDEQFF
TRBJ2-7 | TRBV6-1 | few | TRBD1 | TGTGCCAGCAGTCCGGGACAGACCTACAGCGAGCAGTACTTC | CASSPGQTYSEQYF